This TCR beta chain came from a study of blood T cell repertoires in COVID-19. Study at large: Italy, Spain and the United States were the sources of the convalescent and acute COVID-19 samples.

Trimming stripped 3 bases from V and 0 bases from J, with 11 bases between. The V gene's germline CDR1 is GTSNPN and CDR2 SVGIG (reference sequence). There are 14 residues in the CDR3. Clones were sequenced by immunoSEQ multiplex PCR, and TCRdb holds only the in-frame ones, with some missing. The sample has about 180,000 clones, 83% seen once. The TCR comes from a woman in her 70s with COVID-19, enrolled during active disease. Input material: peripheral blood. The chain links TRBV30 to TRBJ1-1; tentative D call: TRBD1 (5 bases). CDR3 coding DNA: TGTGCCTGGAGGGGCGACAGCATGAACACTGAAGCTTTCTTT. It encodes CAWRGDSMNTEAFF.